The clone carrying this T cell receptor (beta chain) was picked up one time. The sample is drawn from a study of blood T cell repertoires in COVID-19. Measured with immunoSEQ multiplex PCR; TCRdb has only the in-frame clones, and not every one. The table has about 260,000 clones, 86% seen once; the top ten hold around 1.9%. Two negative PCRs, clearance, or symptom resolution were required of recovered Cohort 3 donors. Deletions cut 1 base from V and 0 bases from J, with 4 bases between. The germline CDR1 and CDR2 sequences are LGHDT and YNNKEL (reference sequence). The CDR3 spans 14 residues. The sample taken for sequencing was PBMCs or T cells enriched from blood (not recorded which). The V and J genes are TRBV3-1 (or the pseudogene TRBV3-2) and TRBJ1-3; no clear D gene. This receptor was identified in a woman aged 45-60 years who had recovered from COVID-19. This chain's CDR3 is CASSQVHSGNTIYF. The CDR3 DNA reads as TGTGCCAGCAGCCAAGTTCACTCTGGAAACACCATATATTTT.